Described below is a single T cell receptor (beta chain) sequence and its context. The sample belongs to a study of control samples from healthy donors and cancer patients. Assay used: immunoSEQ multiplex PCR; TCRdb lists only in-frame clones, some missing. In the table there are under 450,000 clones, 80% to 95% of which are singletons. J gave up 8 bases and V 0 bases, and 6 bases lay outside the gene matches. The CDR3 sequence is 17 residues long. Germline CDR1 LGHDT, CDR2 YNNKEL (reference sequence). This sequence joins TRBV3-1 (or the pseudogene TRBV3-2) and TRBJ2-1, with 14 bases that match TRBD2. This TCR came from a man in his forties with head and neck cancer. The sequenced sample was PBMCs. DNA for the CDR3: TGTGCCAGCAGCCAAGACCTGGGACTAGCGGGAGACGATGAGCAGTTCTTC. This codes for CASSQDLGLAGDDEQFF.